The clone carrying this T cell receptor (beta chain) was observed at least ten times. Its specificity is unknown. The library was designed around alpha chains, so this beta chain is a stray read whose abundance carries little weight. CDR1 is KGHSH, CDR2 LQKENI, per germline. Trimming took 2 bases from V and 4 from J, leaving 17 bases between them. The CDR3 length is 16 residues. One entry per CDR3 protein, called by TCRdb with MiXCR from the 5' RACE reads. In the table there are some 6,200 distinct CDR3 sequences, around an eighth of which are singletons. The source of the sample is a study of spatial heterogeneity in lung cancer. Notes on the study in general: One measure, the expanded intratumoral alpha and beta TCR count, tracked tumor mutation counts.

Time point given: sample taken at primary tumor resection. The receptor was derived from a male donor with early-stage non-small cell lung cancer. This material consisted of lung tumor tissue, taken at surgery. The chain uses TRBV18 and TRBJ1-1; D perhaps matches TRBD1 (5 bases). The CDR3, as DNA: TGTGCCAGCTCACCATCCGTAGGGGCCATGACCACTGAAGCTTTCTTT. This gives the protein CASSPSVGAMTTEAFF.